The 12 T cell receptor beta chains below come from one sample, sequenced in a study of regulatory T cells. Study-level points and caveats: In CD3G-deficient patients, conventional CD4+ T cells were enriched for hydrophobic CDR3 residues at positions 6 and 7.

These TCRs are of unknown antigen specificity. The primer mix had 52 TRBV and 13 TRBJ primers. The table came from immunoSEQ multiplex PCR; TCRdb's copy has only in-frame clones and leaves some out. The data contain about 23,000 clones, about 88% of them singletons. The specimen was conventional CD4+ T cells sorted from blood. These receptors all come from a child under 18 with CD3G deficiency.

The chain links TRBV6-6 to TRBJ2-6, with D unresolved. Looked up from germline, CDR1 is MNHNY and CDR2 is SVGAGI (reference sequence). The CDR3 loop spans 14 amino acids. The V end was cut by 4 bases, the J end by 0 bases, with 4 bases between. The CDR3 reads CASSSGSGANVLTF. The CDR3 DNA is TGTGCCAGCAGTTCAGGCTCTGGGGCCAACGTCCTGACTTTC.

The V and J genes are TRBV7-9 and TRBJ1-1, with 7 bases aligning to TRBD1. The CDR3 loop spans 16 amino acids. Trimming took 4 bases from V and 5 from J; bases not matched to a gene: 13. Looked up from germline, CDR1 is SEHNR and CDR2 is FQNEAQ (reference sequence). DNA of the CDR3: TGTGCCAGCAGCTCAGGTACAGGGGTTCGGTATACTGAAGCTTTCTTT. This codes for CASSSGTGVRYTEAFF.

The chain combines TRBV19 with TRBJ1-5; D perhaps matches TRBD1 (6 bases). Germline-derived CDR1 and CDR2 are LNHDA and SQIVND (reference sequence). The CDR3 consists of 13 residues. CDR3 nucleotides: TGTGGAACGGGGCAGGGGCGAAACCAGCCCCAGCATTTT. Translating gives CGTGQGRNQPQHF.

The chain joins TRBV11-2 to TRBJ2-7; D gene unclear. The CDR3 is made up of 12 amino acids. The V end lost 3 bases, the J end lost 3 bases, and 6 bases lay between the germline ends. CDR1 SGHAT and CDR2 FQNNGV come from the germline V gene. CDR3 protein: CASSFGRYEQYF. CDR3 DNA: TGTGCCAGCAGCTTTGGGCGCTACGAGCAGTACTTC.

V and J are TRBV10-3 and TRBJ2-6; D ambiguous. From germline, CDR1 is ENHRY and CDR2 SYGVKD. The CDR3 has 14 residues. V was cut by 4 bases and J by 0 bases, with 4 bases left in between. CDR3 in amino acids: CAISAHSGANVLTF. CDR3 coding DNA: TGTGCCATCAGTGCGCACTCTGGGGCCAACGTCCTGACTTTC.

Turning to this clone: Other DNA variants within this sample encode the same CDR3. The chain couples TRBV6-6 to TRBJ1-1; D call uncertain. The CDR3 loop spans 13 amino acids. The V gene's germline CDR1 is MNHNY and CDR2 SVGAGI (reference sequence). V was cut by 0 bases and J by 5 bases, with 7 bases left in between. The CDR3 DNA is TGTGCCAGCAGTTACTCGGTTAGGACTGAAGCTTTCTTT. Translating it yields CASSYSVRTEAFF.

This rearrangement joins TRBV28 to TRBJ1-2; 7 positions match TRBD1. V lost 5 bases, J lost 9 bases, and 12 bases stayed unmatched. The CDR3 consists of 14 residues. CDR1 and CDR2 from the germline V gene are MDHEN and SYDVKM. The CDR3 DNA sequence: TGTGCCAGCAGTGCGCCGGACAGGCCCGGTAGCTACACCTTC. Translated, it gives CASSAPDRPGSYTF.

This chain joins TRBV6-1 and TRBJ1-2; tentatively, D is TRBD1 (5 bases). The CDR3 has 15 amino acids. Trimming stripped 4 bases from V and 2 bases from J, with 14 bases between. In germline, CDR1 is MNHNS, CDR2 SASEGT. In DNA, the CDR3 is TGTGCCAGCAGTGCCCGACACGGGGCCAACTATGGCTACACCTTC. Its protein is CASSARHGANYGYTF.

As regards this clone: Relative to the germline gene, one junction end is altered; a read error may explain this. J is TRBJ2-4 and V is TRBV6-1; D may be TRBD1 or TRBD2 (5 bases each). Germline V gives CDR1 MNHNS, CDR2 SASEGT. CDR3 size: 13 residues. For the CDR3, the DNA is TGTGCCAGCAGTGAAGCCCCGGGGCTTCGTTCAGACTTC. The encoded protein is CASSEAPGLRSDF.

In DNA, the CDR3 is TGTGCCAGCGGTAGGGGATCCGCCGGGGAGCTGTTTTTT. It translates to CASGRGSAGELFF. The V gene is TRBV7-9, the J gene TRBJ2-2, with D maybe TRBD1 (5 bases). Trimming stripped 8 bases from V and 6 bases from J, with 13 bases between. CDR3 length: 13 residues. Germline V gene data show CDR1 as SEHNR and CDR2 as FQNEAQ (reference sequence).

The chain has TRBV25-1 and TRBJ1-2; possibly TRBD1 for D (5 bases). V lost 6 bases and J 4 bases, leaving 18 bases between the germline ends. Germline V gene data show CDR1 as MGHDK and CDR2 as SYGVNS. CDR3 length: 15 residues. The CDR3 region is CASRPSQRDRYGYTF. DNA for the CDR3: TGTGCCAGCAGACCCTCTCAGCGGGACCGCTATGGCTACACCTTC.

CDR3 sequence (DNA): TGTGCCAGCAGCTCACTCCGGGGGGGGGAGACCCAGTACTTC. Encoded protein: CASSSLRGGETQYF. The chain is built from TRBV11-2 and TRBJ2-5; the match to TRBD2 covers 8 bases. CDR1 is SGHAT and CDR2 is FQNNGV in the germline V gene. This CDR3 region has 14 residues. Trimming removed 4 bases from V and 5 bases from J; junction bases left unmatched: 6.